This T cell receptor (beta chain) is drawn from a study of blood T cell repertoires in COVID-19. About the research overall: Samples of COVID-19 (acute and convalescent) were obtained from the United States, Italy and Spain. Nucleic acid was either cDNA or gDNA, and it came from T cells, B-cell-depleted T cells, or PBMCs.

As originally analysed: Amplification with reference gene primers provided the estimates of nucleated cell counts. TCRdb's table, derived via immunoSEQ multiplex PCR, lists solely in-frame clones and lacks some. V and J calls and clone size come straight from that table; D and trimming were deduced from the DNA. This sample has approximately 150,000 clones, with 70% to 90% found just once. CDR3 length equals 13 residues. V shed 3 bases and J shed 4 bases, with 9 bases lying between them. The rearrangement uses TRBV12-3 or TRBV12-4 and TRBJ1-1; possible D gene TRBD1, 6 bases. Sequenced: peripheral blood. The clonotype originates from a man aged 45-65 years who had recovered from COVID-19. The DNA for the CDR3 is TGTGCCAGCAGTTTCGGGGACATCACTGAAGCTTTCTTT. The encoded protein is CASSFGDITEAFF.